This T cell receptor beta chain appears in the sequencing data of a study of control samples from healthy donors and cancer patients. Some clones are missing from TCRdb's copy, which holds only in-frame ones; the method was immunoSEQ multiplex PCR. The sample lists 200,000 to 250,000 clones; just under 95% were seen once. Per the germline V gene, CDR1 is SNHLY and CDR2 is FYNNEI. V was cut by 1 base and J by 1 base, with 13 bases left in between. This CDR3 is built from 17 residues. The rearrangement uses TRBV2 and TRBJ1-4; no definite D call. The clonotype comes from a man aged 50-59 years in good health. The specimen sequenced was blood. CDR3: CASSEVGQLETNEKLFF. The CDR3 nucleotides are TGTGCCAGCAGTGAAGTTGGGCAGCTAGAAACTAATGAAAAACTGTTTTTT.